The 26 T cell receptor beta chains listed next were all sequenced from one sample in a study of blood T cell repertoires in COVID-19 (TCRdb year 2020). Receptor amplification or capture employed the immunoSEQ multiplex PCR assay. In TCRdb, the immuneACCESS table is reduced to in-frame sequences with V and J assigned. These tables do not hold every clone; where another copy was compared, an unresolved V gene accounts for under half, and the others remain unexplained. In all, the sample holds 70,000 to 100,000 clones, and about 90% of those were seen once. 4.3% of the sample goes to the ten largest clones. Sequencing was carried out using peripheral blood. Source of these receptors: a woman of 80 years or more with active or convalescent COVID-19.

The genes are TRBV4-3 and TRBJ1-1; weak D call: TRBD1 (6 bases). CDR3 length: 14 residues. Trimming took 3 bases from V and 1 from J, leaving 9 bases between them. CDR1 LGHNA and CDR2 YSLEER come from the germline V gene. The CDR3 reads CASSHQTGNTEAFF. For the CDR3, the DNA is TGCGCCAGCAGCCATCAGACAGGGAACACTGAAGCTTTCTTT.

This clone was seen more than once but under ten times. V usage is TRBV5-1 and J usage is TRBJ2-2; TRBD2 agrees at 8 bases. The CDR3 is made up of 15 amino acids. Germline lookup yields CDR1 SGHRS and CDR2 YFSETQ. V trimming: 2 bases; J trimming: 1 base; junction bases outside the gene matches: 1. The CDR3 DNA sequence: TGCGCCAGCAGCTTCACTAGCGGGAACACCGGGGAGCTGTTTTTT. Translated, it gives CASSFTSGNTGELFF.

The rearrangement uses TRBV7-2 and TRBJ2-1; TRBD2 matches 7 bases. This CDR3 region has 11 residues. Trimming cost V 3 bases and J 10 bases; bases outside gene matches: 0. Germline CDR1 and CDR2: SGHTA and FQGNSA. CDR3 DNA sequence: TGTGCCAGCAGCTTCGGGGGGGAGCAGTTCTTC. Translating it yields CASSFGGEQFF. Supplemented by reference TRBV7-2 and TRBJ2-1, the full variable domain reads GAGVSQSPSNKVTEKGKDVELRCDPISGHTALYWYRQSLGQGLEFLIYFQGNSAPDKSGLPSDRFSAERTGGSVSTLTIQRTQQEDSAVYLCASSFGGEQFFGPGTRLTVL.

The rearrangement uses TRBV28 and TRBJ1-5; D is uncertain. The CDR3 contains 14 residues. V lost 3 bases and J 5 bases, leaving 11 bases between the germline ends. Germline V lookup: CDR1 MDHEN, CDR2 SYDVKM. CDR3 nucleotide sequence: TGTGCCAGCAGTTTGGGAAGGGAGGATCAGCCCCAGCATTTT. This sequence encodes CASSLGREDQPQHF.

The CDR3 reads CASSAPGTLSSYNEQFF. CDR3 coding DNA: TGTGCCAGCAGTGCCCCCGGGACTCTCAGCTCCTACAATGAGCAGTTCTTC. The chain recombines TRBV25-1 with TRBJ2-1, with D tentatively TRBD2 (6 bases). CDR3 length: 17 residues. Germline-derived CDR1 and CDR2 are MGHDK and SYGVNS. Trimming removed 4 bases at V and 0 bases at J, with 16 bases between. The full variable domain, completed using reference TRBV25-1 and TRBJ2-1, is EADIYQTPRYLVIGTGKKITLECSQTMGHDKMYWYQQDPGMELHLIHYSYGVNSTEKGDLSSESTVSRIRTEHFPLTLESARPSHTSQYLCASSAPGTLSSYNEQFFGPGTRLTVL.

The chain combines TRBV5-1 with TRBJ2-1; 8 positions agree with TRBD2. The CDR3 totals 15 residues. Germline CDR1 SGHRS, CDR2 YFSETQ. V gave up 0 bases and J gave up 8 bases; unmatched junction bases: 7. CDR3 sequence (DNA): TGCGCCAGCAGCTTGGCCATCACGGGAGGGGATGAGCAGTTCTTC. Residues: CASSLAITGGDEQFF.

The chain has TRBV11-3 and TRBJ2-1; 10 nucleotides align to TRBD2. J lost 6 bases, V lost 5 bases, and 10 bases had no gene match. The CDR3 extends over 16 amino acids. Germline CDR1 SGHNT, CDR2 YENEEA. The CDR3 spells CASSRTSGTGSNEQFF. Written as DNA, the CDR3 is TGTGCCAGCAGCCGGACTAGCGGTACGGGAAGCAATGAGCAGTTCTTC.

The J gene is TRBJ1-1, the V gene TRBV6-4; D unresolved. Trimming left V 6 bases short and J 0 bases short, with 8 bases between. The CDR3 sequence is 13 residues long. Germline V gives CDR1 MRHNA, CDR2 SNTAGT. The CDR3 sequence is CASRRGMNTEAFF. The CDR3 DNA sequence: TGTGCCAGCAGGAGAGGAATGAACACTGAAGCTTTCTTT.

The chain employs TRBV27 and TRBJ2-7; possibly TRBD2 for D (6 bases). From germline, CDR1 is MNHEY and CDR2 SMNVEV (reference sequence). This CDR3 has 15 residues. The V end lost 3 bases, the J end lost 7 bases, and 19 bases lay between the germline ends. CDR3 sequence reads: CASSLSRDSSGEQYF. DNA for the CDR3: TGTGCCAGCAGTTTGTCTCGGGACTCCTCGGGGGAGCAGTACTTC.

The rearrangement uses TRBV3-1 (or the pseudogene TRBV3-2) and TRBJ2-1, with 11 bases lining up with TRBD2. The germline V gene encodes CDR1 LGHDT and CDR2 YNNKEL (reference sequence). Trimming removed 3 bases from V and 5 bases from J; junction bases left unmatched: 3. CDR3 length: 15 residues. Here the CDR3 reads CASSHSGRGDNEQFF. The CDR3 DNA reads TGTGCCAGCAGCCATAGCGGGAGGGGGGACAATGAGCAGTTCTTC.

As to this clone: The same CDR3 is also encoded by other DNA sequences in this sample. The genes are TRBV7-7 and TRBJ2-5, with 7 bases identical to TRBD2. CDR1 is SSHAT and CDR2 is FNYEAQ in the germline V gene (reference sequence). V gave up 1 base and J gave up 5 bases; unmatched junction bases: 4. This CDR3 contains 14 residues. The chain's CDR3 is CASSLETGGETQYF. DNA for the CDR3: TGTGCCAGCAGCTTAGAAACGGGAGGCGAGACCCAGTACTTC.

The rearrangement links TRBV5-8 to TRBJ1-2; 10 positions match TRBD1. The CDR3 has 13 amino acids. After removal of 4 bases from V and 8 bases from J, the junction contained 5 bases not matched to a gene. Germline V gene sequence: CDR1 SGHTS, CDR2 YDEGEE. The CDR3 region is CASSPDRGRGYTF. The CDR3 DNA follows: TGTGCCAGCAGCCCGGACAGGGGGAGAGGCTACACCTTC.

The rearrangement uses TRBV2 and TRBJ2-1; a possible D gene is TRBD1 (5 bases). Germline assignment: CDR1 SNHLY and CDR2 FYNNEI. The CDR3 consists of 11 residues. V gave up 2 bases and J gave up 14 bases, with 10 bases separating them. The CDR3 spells CASSERGREFF. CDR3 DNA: TGTGCCAGCAGTGAAAGGGGTCGGGAGTTCTTC.

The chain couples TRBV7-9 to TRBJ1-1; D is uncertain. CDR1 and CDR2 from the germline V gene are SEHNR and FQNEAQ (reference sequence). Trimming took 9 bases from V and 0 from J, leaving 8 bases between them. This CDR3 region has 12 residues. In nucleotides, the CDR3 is TGTGCCAGTCAGGTAGTGAACACTGAAGCTTTCTTT. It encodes CASQVVNTEAFF.

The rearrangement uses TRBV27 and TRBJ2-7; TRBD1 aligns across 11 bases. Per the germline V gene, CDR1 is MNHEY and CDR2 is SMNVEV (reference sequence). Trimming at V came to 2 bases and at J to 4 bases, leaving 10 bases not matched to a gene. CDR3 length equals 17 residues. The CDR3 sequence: CASSLIRGQGGPYEQYF. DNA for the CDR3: TGTGCCAGCAGTTTAATCAGGGGACAGGGGGGCCCGTACGAGCAGTACTTC.

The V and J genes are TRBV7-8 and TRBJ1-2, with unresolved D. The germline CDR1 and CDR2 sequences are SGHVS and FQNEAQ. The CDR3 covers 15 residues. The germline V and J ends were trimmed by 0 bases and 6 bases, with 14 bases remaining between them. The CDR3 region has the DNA TGTGCCAGCAGCTTAGCACAACAACACCTCCATGGCTACACCTTC. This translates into CASSLAQQHLHGYTF.

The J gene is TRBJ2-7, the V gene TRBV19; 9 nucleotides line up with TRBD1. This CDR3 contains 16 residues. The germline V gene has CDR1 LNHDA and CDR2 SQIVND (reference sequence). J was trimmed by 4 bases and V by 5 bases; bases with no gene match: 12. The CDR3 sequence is CASSQGDRARKYEQYF. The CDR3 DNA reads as TGTGCCAGTAGTCAGGGGGACAGGGCTAGAAAATACGAGCAGTACTTC. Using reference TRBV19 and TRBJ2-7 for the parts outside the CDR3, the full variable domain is DGGITQSPKYLFRKEGQNVTLSCEQNLNHDAMYWYRQDPGQGLRLIYYSQIVNDFQKGDIAEGYSVSREKKESFPLTVTSAQKNPTAFYLCASSQGDRARKYEQYFGPGTRLTVT.

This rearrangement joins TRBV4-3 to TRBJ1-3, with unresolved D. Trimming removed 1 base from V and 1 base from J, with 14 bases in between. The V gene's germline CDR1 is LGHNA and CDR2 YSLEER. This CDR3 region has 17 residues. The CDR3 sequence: CASSQAESGLSGNTIYF. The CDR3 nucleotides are TGCGCCAGCAGCCAAGCGGAATCAGGTTTATCTGGAAACACCATATATTTT.

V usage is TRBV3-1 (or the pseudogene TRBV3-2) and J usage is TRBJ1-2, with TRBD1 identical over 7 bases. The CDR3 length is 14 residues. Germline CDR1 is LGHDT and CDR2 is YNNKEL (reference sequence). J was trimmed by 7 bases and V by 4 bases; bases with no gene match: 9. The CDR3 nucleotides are TGTGCCAGCAGCCCAGCTCATACAGGGGTTGGCTACACCTTC. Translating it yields CASSPAHTGVGYTF.

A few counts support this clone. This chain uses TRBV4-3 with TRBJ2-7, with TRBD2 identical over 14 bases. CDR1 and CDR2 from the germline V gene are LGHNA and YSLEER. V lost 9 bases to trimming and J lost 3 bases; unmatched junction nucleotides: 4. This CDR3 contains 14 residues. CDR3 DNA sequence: TGCGCCAGACCGGGACTAGCGGGAGTCTACGAGCAGTACTTC. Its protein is CARPGLAGVYEQYF.

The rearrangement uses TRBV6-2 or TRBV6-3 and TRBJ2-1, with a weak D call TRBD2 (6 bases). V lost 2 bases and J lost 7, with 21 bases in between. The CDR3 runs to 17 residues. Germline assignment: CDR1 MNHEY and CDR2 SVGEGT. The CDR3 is CASSYPYTLSRGNEQFF. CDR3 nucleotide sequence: TGTGCCAGCAGTTACCCCTACACGCTTAGTCGGGGGAATGAGCAGTTCTTC.

The CDR3 DNA reads as TGTGCCAGCAGTACCCAGGGTTACGAGCAGTACTTC. This translates into CASSTQGYEQYF. The rearrangement uses TRBV2 and TRBJ2-7; perhaps TRBD1 as D (5 bases). Trimming took 5 bases from V and 4 from J, leaving 9 bases between them. This CDR3 has 12 amino acids. Germline CDR1 reads SNHLY; CDR2 reads FYNNEI.

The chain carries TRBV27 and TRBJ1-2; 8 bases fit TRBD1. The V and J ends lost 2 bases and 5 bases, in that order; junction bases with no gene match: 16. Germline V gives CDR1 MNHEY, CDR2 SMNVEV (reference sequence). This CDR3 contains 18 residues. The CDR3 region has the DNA TGTGCCAGCAGTTTACTCACAGGGACAGGCCATCTGGGGTATGGCTACACCTTC. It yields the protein CASSLLTGTGHLGYGYTF.

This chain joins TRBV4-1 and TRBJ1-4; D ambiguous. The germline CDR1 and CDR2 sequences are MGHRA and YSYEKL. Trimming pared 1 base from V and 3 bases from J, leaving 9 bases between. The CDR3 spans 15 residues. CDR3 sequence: CASSQGGRPNEKLFF. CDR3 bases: TGCGCCAGCAGCCAAGGAGGAAGACCTAATGAAAAACTGTTTTTT.

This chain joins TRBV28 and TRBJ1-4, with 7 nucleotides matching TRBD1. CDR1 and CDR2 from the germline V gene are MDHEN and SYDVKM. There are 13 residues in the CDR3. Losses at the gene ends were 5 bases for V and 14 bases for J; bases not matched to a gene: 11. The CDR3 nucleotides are TGTGCCAGCAGTCCCTCGGGACAGCGAAGCCTGTTTTTT. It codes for CASSPSGQRSLFF. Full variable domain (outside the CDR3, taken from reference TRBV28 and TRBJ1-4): DVKVTQSSRYLVKRTGEKVFLECVQDMDHENMFWYRQDPGLGLRLIYFSYDVKMKEKGDIPEGYSVSREKKERFSLILESASTNQTSMYLCASSPSGQRSLFFGSGTQLSVL.

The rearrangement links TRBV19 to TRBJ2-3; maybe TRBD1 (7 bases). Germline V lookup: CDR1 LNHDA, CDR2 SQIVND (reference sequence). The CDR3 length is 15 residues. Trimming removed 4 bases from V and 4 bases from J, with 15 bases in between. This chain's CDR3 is CASSTRQGGADTQYF. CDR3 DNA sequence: TGTGCCAGTAGTACTCGACAGGGAGGTGCAGATACGCAGTATTTT.